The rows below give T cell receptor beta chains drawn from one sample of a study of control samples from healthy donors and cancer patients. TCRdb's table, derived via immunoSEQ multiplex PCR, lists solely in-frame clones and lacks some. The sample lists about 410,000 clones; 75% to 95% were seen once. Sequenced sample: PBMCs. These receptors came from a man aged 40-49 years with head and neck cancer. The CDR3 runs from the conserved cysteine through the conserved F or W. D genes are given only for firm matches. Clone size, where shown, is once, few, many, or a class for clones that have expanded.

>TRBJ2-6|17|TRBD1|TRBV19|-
TGTGCCAGTAGGGCAATTGACAGGGGGACCGGGGCCAACGTCCTGACTTTC
CASRAIDRGTGANVLTF
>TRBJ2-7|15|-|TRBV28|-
TGTGCCAGCAGTCAAACGGTTGTCGGCTCCTACGAGCAGTACTTC
CASSQTVVGSYEQYF
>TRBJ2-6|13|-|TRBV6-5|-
TGTGCCAGCAGGGGGCCAGGGGCCAACGTCCTGACTTTC
CASRGPGANVLTF
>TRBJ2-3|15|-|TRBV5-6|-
TGTGCCAGCAGCTTGGTAGGGACCAGCACAGATACGCAGTATTTT
CASSLVGTSTDTQYF
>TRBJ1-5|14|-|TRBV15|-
TGTGCCACCAGCAGAGATATGGGGATGCAGCCCCAGCATTTT
CATSRDMGMQPQHF
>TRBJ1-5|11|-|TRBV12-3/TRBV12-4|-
TGTGCCAGCAGCTTGGGGCCGTCCCAGCATTTT
CASSLGPSQHF
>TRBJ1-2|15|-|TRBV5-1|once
TGCGCCAGCAGCTTGGGTACAGACCCGCTCTATGGCTACACCTTC
CASSLGTDPLYGYTF
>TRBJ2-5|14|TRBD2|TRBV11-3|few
TGTGCCAGCAGCATTAGCGGGGATGGGGAGACCCAGTACTTC
CASSISGDGETQYF
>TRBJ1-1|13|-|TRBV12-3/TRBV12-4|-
TGTGCCAGCAGTTTAAGGGTCAGCACTGAAGCTTTCTTT
CASSLRVSTEAFF
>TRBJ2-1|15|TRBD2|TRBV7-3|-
TGTGCCAGCAGCTCCCGCCTAGCGGGAGTCGATGAGCAGTTCTTC
CASSSRLAGVDEQFF
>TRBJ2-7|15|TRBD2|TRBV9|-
TGTGCCAGCAGCTCGCAGCGGGAGGGCTCCTACGAGCAGTACTTC
CASSSQREGSYEQYF
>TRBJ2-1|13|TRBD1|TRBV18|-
TGTGCCAGCTCACCGTTAGACAGGGATGAGCAGTTCTTC
CASSPLDRDEQFF
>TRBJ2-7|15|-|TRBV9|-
TGTGCCAGCAGCCAGCCCGGAGCGGGTACCTACGAGCAGTACTTC
CASSQPGAGTYEQYF
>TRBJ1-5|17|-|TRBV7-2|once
TGTGCCAGCAGCCATCAACGTGGGGCAGGAGGCAATCAGCCCCAGCATTTT
CASSHQRGAGGNQPQHF
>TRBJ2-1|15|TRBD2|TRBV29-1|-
TGCAGCGTCCCCCGGGGAGGGACTAGCTACAATGAGCAGTTCTTC
CSVPRGGTSYNEQFF
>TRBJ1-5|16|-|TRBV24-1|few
TGTGCCACCAGTGATTCCAGACGGAAATCCAATCAGCCCCAGCATTTT
CATSDSRRKSNQPQHF
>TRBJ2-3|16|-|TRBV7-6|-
TGTGCCAGCAGCTTAGCGCAAGGGGGTTCAAGGGATACGCAGTATTTT
CASSLAQGGSRDTQYF
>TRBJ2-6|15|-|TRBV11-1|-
TGTGCCAGCAGCCCCCGGAAGGCCGGGGCCAACGTCCTGACTTTC
CASSPRKAGANVLTF
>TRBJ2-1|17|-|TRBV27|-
TGTGCCAGCAGTTCCTACAGCCGGGTCCTGAGCCTCAATGAGCAGTTCTTC
CASSSYSRVLSLNEQFF
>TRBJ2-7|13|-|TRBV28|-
TGTGCCAGCAGTTTACGAGGGACCTACGAGCAGTACTTC
CASSLRGTYEQYF
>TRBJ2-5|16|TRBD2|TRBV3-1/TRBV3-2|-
TGTGCCAGCAGCCAAGGGAGCGGGAGGTACCAAGAGACCCAGTACTTC
CASSQGSGRYQETQYF
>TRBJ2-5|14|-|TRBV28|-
TGTGCCAGCAGTGACTCAGGGACGAACTTCCCCCAGTACTTC
CASSDSGTNFPQYF
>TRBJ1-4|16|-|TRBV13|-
TGTGCCAGCAGCCGAAACACGGGACACTATAATGAAAAACTGTTTTTT
CASSRNTGHYNEKLFF
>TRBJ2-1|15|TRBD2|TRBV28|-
TGTGCCAGCAGCATACCGGGACTAGGGGACAATGAGCAGTTCTTC
CASSIPGLGDNEQFF
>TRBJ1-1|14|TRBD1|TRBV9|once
TGTGCCAGCAGCGTAGGGGCCCCAGGGGGGGAAGCTTTCTTT
CASSVGAPGGEAFF
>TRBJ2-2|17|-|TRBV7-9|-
TGTGCCAGCAGCCCAGTCCGTGACAGCGCGAACACCGGGGAGCTGTTTTTT
CASSPVRDSANTGELFF
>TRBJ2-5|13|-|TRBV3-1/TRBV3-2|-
TGTGCCAGCAGCCAATCAGGGGCCGAGACCCAGTACTTC
CASSQSGAETQYF
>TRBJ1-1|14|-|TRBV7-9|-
TGTGCCAGCAGCTTACAGGGTAGGGACACTGAAGCTTTCTTT
CASSLQGRDTEAFF
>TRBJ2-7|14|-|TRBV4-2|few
TGTGCCAGCAGCCAACTAGCGAGCTCCTACGAGCAGTACTTC
CASSQLASSYEQYF
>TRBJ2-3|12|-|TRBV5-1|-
TGCGCCAGCAGCTTCCCCACAGATACGCAGTATTTT
CASSFPTDTQYF
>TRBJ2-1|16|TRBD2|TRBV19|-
TGTGCCAGTAGTGGGACTAGCGGGGATAGATGGAATGAGCAGTTCTTC
CASSGTSGDRWNEQFF
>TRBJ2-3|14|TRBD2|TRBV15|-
TGTGCCACCAGCAGTAGCGGGAGAATAGATACGCAGTATTTT
CATSSSGRIDTQYF
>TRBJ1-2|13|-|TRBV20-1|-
TGCAGTGCTAGTAACTCGGATAGCTATGGCTACACCTTC
CSASNSDSYGYTF
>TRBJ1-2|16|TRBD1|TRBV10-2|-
TGCGCCAGCAGTGAGCCGGCACAGGGGTTAGGGGGTGGCTACACCTTC
CASSEPAQGLGGGYTF
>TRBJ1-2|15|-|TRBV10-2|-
TGCGCCAGCAGTGGGGGCATTAGCATAGCCTATGGCTACACCTTC
CASSGGISIAYGYTF
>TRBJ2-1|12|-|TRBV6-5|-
TGTGCCAGCACAAACAGTTACAATGAGCAGTTCTTC
CASTNSYNEQFF
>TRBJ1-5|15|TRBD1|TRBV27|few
TGTGCCAGCAGTTCCGACAGGGGGTACGGTCAGCCCCAGCATTTT
CASSSDRGYGQPQHF
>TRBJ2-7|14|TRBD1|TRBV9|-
TGTGCCAGCAGCGACGGGACAGGTCTTTACGAGCAGTACTTC
CASSDGTGLYEQYF
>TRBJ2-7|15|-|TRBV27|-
TGTGCCAGCAGTTTATCTCTACCCTTACTTTACGAGCAGTACTTC
CASSLSLPLLYEQYF
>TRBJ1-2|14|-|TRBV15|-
TGTGCCACCAGCGGGGGACGGATTAACTATGGCTACACCTTC
CATSGGRINYGYTF
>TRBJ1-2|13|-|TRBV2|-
TGTGCCAGCAGTGAAGGTCAAAACTATGGCTACACCTTC
CASSEGQNYGYTF
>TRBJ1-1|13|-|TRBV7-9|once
TGTGCCAGCAGCTTACAGCAGATGACTGAAGCTTTCTTT
CASSLQQMTEAFF
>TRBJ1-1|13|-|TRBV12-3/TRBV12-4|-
TGTGCCAGCAGCCCCCGAGGGTATACTGAAGCTTTCTTT
CASSPRGYTEAFF
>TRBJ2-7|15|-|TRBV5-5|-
TGTGCCAGCAGCCTTCGACAGGACTCTATTTACGAGCAGTACTTC
CASSLRQDSIYEQYF
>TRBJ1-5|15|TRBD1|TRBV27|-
TGTGCCAGCAGCTTCGGACAGGGGAACGGTCAGCCCCAGCATTTT
CASSFGQGNGQPQHF
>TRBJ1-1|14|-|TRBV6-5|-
TGTGCCAGCACCCAACCGGGGGGGCGCACTGAAGCTTTCTTT
CASTQPGGRTEAFF
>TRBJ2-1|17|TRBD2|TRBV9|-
TGTGCCAGCAGCCCCACCTCGGGACTAGCGGAGAACAATGAGCAGTTCTTC
CASSPTSGLAENNEQFF
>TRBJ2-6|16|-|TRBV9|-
TGTGCCAGCAGCGTAGAGGGAGCCTCTGGGGCCAACGTCCTGACTTTC
CASSVEGASGANVLTF
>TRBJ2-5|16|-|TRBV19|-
TGTGCCAGTAGTATGGGTGGGGTAATCTCCCAAGAGACCCAGTACTTC
CASSMGGVISQETQYF
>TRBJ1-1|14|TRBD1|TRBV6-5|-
TGTGCCAGCAGCCACAGGGGTGGTAAGACTGAAGCTTTCTTT
CASSHRGGKTEAFF
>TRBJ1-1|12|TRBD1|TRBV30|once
TGTGCCTATCAGGGGGCGGGCACTGAAGCTTTCTTT
CAYQGAGTEAFF
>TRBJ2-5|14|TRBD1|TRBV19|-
TGTGCCAGTAACCCGGACAGGGCTAGCGAGACCCAGTACTTC
CASNPDRASETQYF
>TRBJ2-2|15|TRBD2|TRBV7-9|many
TGTGCCAGCAGCAGTAGCGGGGAGAACACCGGGGAGCTGTTTTTT
CASSSSGENTGELFF